This TCR beta chain was captured by sequencing in a study of shared clonotypes between healthy human individuals. The study's findings and limits: Shared clonotypes: about 5% naive CD4, about 3.3% naive CD8, less than 2.5% memory CD4, 0.4% memory CD8. Few donors restricted represented genetic and exposure-history diversity.

The table lists this clone with a count of one. The antigen is undetermined. Cells designated naive CD8 were CD45RO-negative and were positively selected for CCR7, with terminally differentiated effector memory CD45RA+ cells excluded. Donors had no recently reported acute infections or vaccinations and were HIV-negative. Execution of the assay was at deep level. Here immunoSEQ multiplex PCR was the method, and the copy in TCRdb shows in-frame clones only, minus some. The sample has around 700,000 clones; roughly nine tenths are singletons. The source material was naive CD8+ T cells sorted from blood. This clonotype originated in a man aged 25 to 45 in good health.

CDR3 sequence: CASRTLAVNTEAFF. CDR3 in DNA: TGCGCCAGCAGGACCTTAGCAGTGAACACTGAAGCTTTCTTT. This rearrangement joins TRBV10-2 to TRBJ1-1; no firm D call. Germline V gene data show CDR1 as WSHSY and CDR2 as SAAADI. The CDR3 extends over 14 amino acids. V was pared by 6 bases and J by 0 bases, with 11 bases between.